This is a list of T cell receptor beta chains from one sample in a study of T cells in Graves' hyperthyroidism and ophthalmopathy. TCRdb passed the multiplex PCR reads through MiXCR, listing each CDR3 protein once. The table lists approximately 430,000 distinct CDR3 sequences, approximately 15% of them singletons. Material for sequencing was blood. All receptors come from a young woman with Graves' hyperthyroidism. Both conserved end residues are part of each CDR3. The order of the fields is V gene, CDR3 length, J gene, D gene, clone size, CDR3 protein, CDR3 DNA. D genes are given only for firm matches. Size is omitted from some rows. Given values are once, few, many or a class for expanded clones.

V: TRBV18; length: 16; J: TRBJ2-3; D: .; size: .; CDR3: CASSPPRFSSTDTQYF; DNA: TGTGCCAGCTCACCACCGCGGTTCTCTAGCACAGATACGCAGTATTTT
V: TRBV25-1; length: 15; J: TRBJ2-1; D: .; size: once; CDR3: CASSSTGGGYNEQFF; DNA: TGTGCCAGCAGTTCAACAGGTGGTGGGTACAATGAGCAGTTCTTC
V: TRBV5-1; length: 17; J: TRBJ2-3; D: TRBD1; size: many; CDR3: CASSPEPRTGGTDTQYF; DNA: TGCGCCAGCAGCCCGGAGCCCCGGACAGGGGGAACAGATACGCAGTATTTT
V: TRBV3-1; length: 17; J: TRBJ2-1; D: TRBD2; size: .; CDR3: CASSQEQGLAAYNEQFF; DNA: TGTGCCAGCAGCCAAGAGCAAGGACTAGCGGCCTACAATGAGCAGTTCTTC
V: TRBV28; length: 18; J: TRBJ2-7; D: TRBD2; size: .; CDR3: CASSFPRASGRAVTEQYF; DNA: TGTGCCAGCAGTTTTCCGAGGGCTAGCGGGAGGGCCGTTACCGAGCAGTACTTC
V: TRBV19; length: 14; J: TRBJ1-2; D: .; size: few; CDR3: CASSRTDSNYGYTF; DNA: TGTGCCAGTAGTAGGACAGATTCTAACTATGGCTACACCTTC
V: TRBV5-1; length: 14; J: TRBJ2-3; D: .; size: many; CDR3: CASSLEPSADTQYF; DNA: TGCGCCAGCAGCTTGGAGCCGAGCGCAGATACGCAGTATTTT
V: TRBV7-8; length: 16; J: TRBJ1-2; D: .; size: many; CDR3: CASSFLGQRNNYGYTF; DNA: TGTGCCAGCAGCTTTTTAGGACAGAGGAATAACTATGGCTACACCTTC
V: TRBV3-1; length: 14; J: TRBJ1-2; D: .; size: many; CDR3: CASSPRRSNYGYTF; DNA: TGTGCCAGCAGCCCACGACGCTCTAACTATGGCTACACCTTC
V: TRBV18; length: 13; J: TRBJ2-5; D: TRBD1; size: many; CDR3: CASSRGTEETQYF; DNA: TGTGCCAGCTCACGGGGGACAGAAGAGACCCAGTACTTC
V: TRBV7-9; length: 14; J: TRBJ1-5; D: TRBD1; size: .; CDR3: CASSDGQGNQPQHF; DNA: TGTGCCAGCAGCGATGGACAGGGAAATCAGCCCCAGCATTTT
V: TRBV30; length: 17; J: TRBJ2-2; D: .; size: many; CDR3: CAWSNRGLLVATGELFF; DNA: TGTGCCTGGAGTAATAGGGGACTCCTTGTTGCCACCGGGGAGCTGTTTTTT
V: TRBV2; length: 19; J: TRBJ2-5; D: TRBD2; size: .; CDR3: CASSQLRTSGGLTQETQYF; DNA: TGTGCCAGCAGCCAGCTTCGGACTAGCGGGGGGCTGACACAAGAGACCCAGTACTTC
V: TRBV12-3/TRBV12-4; length: 16; J: TRBJ2-5; D: TRBD2; size: .; CDR3: CASSFGLAGGEETQYF; DNA: TGTGCCAGCAGTTTCGGCCTAGCGGGAGGGGAAGAGACCCAGTACTTC
V: TRBV5-4; length: 14; J: TRBJ1-3; D: TRBD1; size: .; CDR3: CASSWTGAGNTIYF; DNA: TGTGCCAGCAGTTGGACAGGGGCGGGAAACACCATATATTTT
V: TRBV14; length: 11; J: TRBJ1-6; D: .; size: .; CDR3: CASSLSSPLHF; DNA: TGTGCCAGCAGTTTAAGCTCACCCCTCCACTTT
V: TRBV7-3; length: 15; J: TRBJ1-1; D: .; size: many; CDR3: CASSLTAGPTTEAFF; DNA: TGTGCCAGCAGCTTAACGGCTGGGCCGACCACTGAAGCTTTCTTT
V: TRBV6-5; length: 14; J: TRBJ2-7; D: .; size: .; CDR3: CASSYYGVSYEQYF; DNA: TGTGCCAGCAGTTACTATGGAGTCTCATACGAGCAGTACTTC
V: TRBV28; length: 12; J: TRBJ2-7; D: .; size: many; CDR3: CASSPGNSEQYF; DNA: TGTGCCAGCAGCCCCGGTAACAGCGAGCAGTACTTC
V: TRBV7-3; length: 14; J: TRBJ2-5; D: TRBD1; size: .; CDR3: CASSLGGTGATQYF; DNA: TGTGCCAGCAGCTTGGGTGGGACAGGCGCTACCCAGTACTTC
V: TRBV2; length: 15; J: TRBJ2-5; D: TRBD2; size: many; CDR3: CASSAGGPLIETQYF; DNA: TGTGCCAGCAGTGCGGGAGGGCCTTTAATAGAGACCCAGTACTTC
V: TRBV30; length: 11; J: TRBJ2-3; D: .; size: few; CDR3: CAIKLTDTQYF; DNA: TGTGCCATAAAGCTCACAGATACGCAGTATTTT
V: TRBV2; length: 13; J: TRBJ1-2; D: TRBD1; size: many; CDR3: CASSPGTVNGYTF; DNA: TGTGCCAGCAGTCCCGGGACAGTGAATGGCTACACCTTC
V: TRBV2; length: 14; J: TRBJ2-2; D: .; size: many; CDR3: CASSAGARTGELFF; DNA: TGTGCCAGCAGTGCCGGGGCTAGGACCGGGGAGCTGTTTTTT
V: TRBV19; length: 15; J: TRBJ1-2; D: .; size: few; CDR3: CASSIDGGQPYGYTF; DNA: TGTGCCAGTAGTATAGATGGTGGACAGCCCTATGGCTACACCTTC
V: TRBV7-9; length: 15; J: TRBJ2-3; D: TRBD2; size: .; CDR3: CASSTSGTATDTQYF; DNA: TGTGCCAGCAGCACTAGCGGGACCGCCACAGATACGCAGTATTTT